This T cell receptor (beta chain) was sequenced for a study of T cells after yellow fever vaccination. 5'RACE template switching produced TCR cDNA carrying a universal primer site and UMIs. Each CDR3 protein gets one entry after TCRdb re-called the 5' RACE reads with MiXCR. Of approximately 600,000 distinct CDR3 sequences in the sample, 12% are singletons; the top ten hold more than 12%. This clonotype has just a few counts. CDR1 SGDLS and CDR2 YYNGEE come from the germline V gene. V gave up 2 bases and J gave up 1 base, with 12 bases separating them. The CDR3 is 15 amino acids. The chain recombines TRBV9 with TRBJ1-2, with D tentatively TRBD1 (5 bases). The clonotype comes from a young man who received the YFV17D yellow fever vaccine. Source: PBMCs, taken on the day of the yellow fever booster vaccination. This CDR3 is CASSVRRDSNYGYTF. For the CDR3, the DNA is TGTGCCAGCAGCGTGAGACGAGACAGTAACTATGGCTACACCTTC.